Presented here are 10 T cell receptor beta chains from one specimen sequenced in a study of Graves' ophthalmopathy and Graves' hyperthyroidism. Amplification targeted the TCR beta CDR3 regions, with RNA transcripts as the source material. The first-round RT-PCR employed HTBI primers together with the Qiagen OneStep RT-PCR kit. A multiplex PCR was then performed as the second round. TCRdb fed the multiplex PCR reads into MiXCR, producing one record per CDR3 protein. Of approximately 1.2 million distinct CDR3 sequences in the sample, 35% to 40% are singletons; the top ten hold over 8.5%. Material for sequencing was peripheral blood or thyroid tissue (not recorded which). The receptors derive from an adult man with Graves' hyperthyroidism.

This clonotype has ten or more counts. This chain links TRBV7-6 with TRBJ1-1, with 7 bases matching TRBD1. The V and J ends lost 3 bases and 5 bases, in that order; junction bases with no gene match: 3. Germline-derived CDR1 and CDR2 are SGHVS and FNYEAQ. The CDR3 loop spans 13 amino acids. CDR3 nucleotides: TGTGCCAGCAGCTTCAAACAGGGGACTGAAGCTTTCTTT. Its translation is CASSFKQGTEAFF.

About this clonotype: A read error may be the cause here, since a much bigger clone is one base away. The CDR3 nucleotides read TGTGCCAGCAGTTTCCCCGGGCCTCCAACCTTC. Its translation is CASSFPGPPTF. This chain uses TRBV28 with TRBJ2-5; D unresolved. The germline CDR1 and CDR2 sequences are MDHEN and SYDVKM. The CDR3 length is 11 residues.

The DNA for the CDR3 is TGCAGCGTTGGATTGACCGCCGAACCGTGGGCAACTAATGAAAAACTGTTTTTT. It translates to CSVGLTAEPWATNEKLFF. This chain links TRBV29-1 with TRBJ1-4; D not certain. Per the germline V gene, CDR1 is SQVTM and CDR2 is ANQGSEA. The V end was cut by 4 bases, the J end by 0 bases, with 21 bases between. The CDR3 sequence is 18 residues long.

V and J are TRBV10-2 and TRBJ2-7; TRBD2 matches 14 bases. The germline V gene encodes CDR1 WSHSY and CDR2 SAAADI. With 7 bases clipped from V and 6 bases from J, the junction kept 8 bases outside the gene matches. This CDR3 contains 15 residues. The CDR3, as DNA: TGCGCCAGCATCGCTGTTGGACTAGCGGGAGGCGAGCAGTACTTC. This translates into CASIAVGLAGGEQYF.

Many counts were recorded for this clonotype. The V call is TRBV11-2, the J call TRBJ2-5; TRBD1 matches at 7 bases. J was trimmed by 4 bases and V by 4 bases; bases with no gene match: 6. Germline V lookup: CDR1 SGHAT, CDR2 FQNNGV. This CDR3 is built from 14 residues. CDR3 DNA sequence: TGTGCCAGCAGCTCCAACAGGGGTTTAGAGACCCAGTACTTC. It codes for CASSSNRGLETQYF.

The chain uses TRBV9 and TRBJ1-2; no definite D call. This CDR3 region has 13 residues. Looked up from germline, CDR1 is SGDLS and CDR2 is YYNGEE. Trimming shortened V by 1 base and J by 8 bases, and 12 bases separated the two germline ends. In DNA form, the CDR3 reads TGTGCCAGCAGCGTATACGCAGCAGTCGGCTACACCTTC. As protein: CASSVYAAVGYTF.

This clonotype was observed many times. The V and J genes are TRBV10-1 and TRBJ2-7; 9 nucleotides agree with TRBD2. Losses at the gene ends were 3 bases for V and 4 bases for J; bases not matched to a gene: 13. CDR1 is WNHNN and CDR2 is SYGVQD in the germline V gene (reference sequence). The CDR3 is made up of 17 amino acids. CDR3 nucleotide sequence: TGCGCCAGCAGTGACCCCTGGGCTAGCGGGACCTGGTACGAGCAGTACTTC. Translation: CASSDPWASGTWYEQYF.

The table lists this clonotype with many counts. A much larger clone differs by one base, so this may be a read error. The chain joins TRBV6-6 to TRBJ1-5, with 10 bases fitting TRBD1. This CDR3 comprises 14 residues. Germline lookup yields CDR1 MNHNY and CDR2 SVGAGI (reference sequence). J was trimmed by 5 bases and V by 6 bases; bases with no gene match: 4. This CDR3 reads CASRGTGEDQPQHF. CDR3 nucleotide sequence: TGTGCCAGCAGGGGGACAGGGGAAGATCAGCCCCAGCATTTT.

The chain carries TRBV5-6 and TRBJ2-5; D is unclear. Deletions cut 4 bases from V and 4 bases from J, with 14 bases between. The CDR3 is 14 amino acids. Germline V gene data show CDR1 as SGHDT and CDR2 as YYEEEE. For the CDR3, the DNA is TGTGCCAGCAGCCTCCCGCACTCGCGAGAGACCCAGTACTTC. Its translation is CASSLPHSRETQYF.

The chain has TRBV30 and TRBJ1-1, with a possible D match to TRBD1 (5 bases). With 0 bases removed from V and 1 base from J, the gap between germline ends came to 12 bases. This CDR3 region has 15 residues. Per the germline V gene, CDR1 is GTSNPN and CDR2 is SVGIG (reference sequence). DNA for the CDR3: TGTGCCTGGAGTGTACGGGTGACAGCGAACACTGAAGCTTTCTTT. This codes for CAWSVRVTANTEAFF.